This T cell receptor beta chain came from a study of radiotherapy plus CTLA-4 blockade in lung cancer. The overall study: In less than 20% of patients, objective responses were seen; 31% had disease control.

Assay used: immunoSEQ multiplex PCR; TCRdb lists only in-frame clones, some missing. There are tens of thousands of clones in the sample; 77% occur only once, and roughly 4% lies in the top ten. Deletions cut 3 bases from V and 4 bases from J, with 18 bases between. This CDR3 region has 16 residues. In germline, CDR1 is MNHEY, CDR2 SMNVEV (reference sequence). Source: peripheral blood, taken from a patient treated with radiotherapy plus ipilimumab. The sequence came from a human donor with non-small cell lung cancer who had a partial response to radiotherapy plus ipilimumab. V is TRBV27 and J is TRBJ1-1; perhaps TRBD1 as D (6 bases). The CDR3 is CASSLGPPVGATEAFF. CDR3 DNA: TGTGCCAGCAGTTTGGGCCCCCCGGTGGGGGCCACTGAAGCTTTCTTT.